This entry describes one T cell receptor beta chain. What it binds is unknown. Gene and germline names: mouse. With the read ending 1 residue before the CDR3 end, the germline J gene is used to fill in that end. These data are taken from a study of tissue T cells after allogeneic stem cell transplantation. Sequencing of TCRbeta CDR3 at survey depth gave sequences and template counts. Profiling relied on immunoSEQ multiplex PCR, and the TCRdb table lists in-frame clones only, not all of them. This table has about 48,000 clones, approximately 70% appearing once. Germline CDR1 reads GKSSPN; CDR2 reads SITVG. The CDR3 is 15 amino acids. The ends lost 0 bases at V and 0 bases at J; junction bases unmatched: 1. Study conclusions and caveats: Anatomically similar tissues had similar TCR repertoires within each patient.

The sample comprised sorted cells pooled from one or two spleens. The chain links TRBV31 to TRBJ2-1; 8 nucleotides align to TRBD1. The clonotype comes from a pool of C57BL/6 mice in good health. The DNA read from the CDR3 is TGTGCCTGGAGTCTAGGACAGGGTAACTATGCTGAGCAGTTC. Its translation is CAWSLGQGNYAEQF. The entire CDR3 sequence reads CAWSLGQGNYAEQFF. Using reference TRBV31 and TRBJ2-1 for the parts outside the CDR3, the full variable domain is AQTIHQWPVAEIKAVGSPLSLGCTIKGKSSPNLYWYWQATGGTLQQLFYSITVGQVESVVQLNLSASRPKDDQFILSTEKLLLSHSGFYLCAWSLGQGNYAEQFFGPGTRLTVL.